The rows below give T cell receptor beta chains drawn from one sample of a study of blood T cell repertoires in COVID-19. Profiled with immunoSEQ multiplex PCR; TCRdb holds only in-frame clones, not every one. The sample has more than 150,000 clones; roughly nine tenths are singletons. The sequenced material came from peripheral blood. The receptor source for this set is a woman aged 70 to 79 with acute or convalescent COVID-19. Both conserved end residues are part of each CDR3. Each record gives: V gene, clone size, J gene, D gene, CDR3 DNA, CDR3 protein. D genes are given only for firm matches. Size values are once, few and many counts, or a class for expanded clones, and some rows have none.

v_gene: TRBV5-1; abundance: once; j_gene: TRBJ2-3; d_gene: TRBD2; CDR3nt: TGCGCCAGCAGCGACACATGGGCTAGCGGGAACACAGATACGCAGTATTTT; CDR3aa: CASSDTWASGNTDTQYF
v_gene: TRBV7-2; abundance: -; j_gene: TRBJ1-1; d_gene: -; CDR3nt: TGTGCCAGCAGCACCCAACAGGGAAGCACTGAAGCTTTCTTT; CDR3aa: CASSTQQGSTEAFF
v_gene: TRBV6-5; abundance: once; j_gene: TRBJ2-7; d_gene: -; CDR3nt: TGTGTCTCTACACGTTCGACTCCGGTCGAGCAGTACTTC; CDR3aa: CVSTRSTPVEQYF
v_gene: TRBV9; abundance: -; j_gene: TRBJ2-7; d_gene: TRBD2; CDR3nt: TGTGCCAGCAGCGTCTCTAGCGGGGGGGCTTACGAGCAGTACTTC; CDR3aa: CASSVSSGGAYEQYF
v_gene: TRBV6-5; abundance: -; j_gene: TRBJ2-6; d_gene: -; CDR3nt: TGTGCCAGCAGCCTCGGGGGGCCCGGGGCCAACGTCCTGACTTTC; CDR3aa: CASSLGGPGANVLTF
v_gene: TRBV18; abundance: -; j_gene: TRBJ2-5; d_gene: TRBD2; CDR3nt: TGTGCCAGCTCACGCGCCCGGGGGGGCTTGTCAAGTCGAGAGACCCAGTACTTC; CDR3aa: CASSRARGGLSSRETQYF
v_gene: TRBV7-9; abundance: -; j_gene: TRBJ1-5; d_gene: TRBD1; CDR3nt: TGTGCCAGCAGCGATGACAGGGTAGGAGGGAATCAGCCCCAGCATTTT; CDR3aa: CASSDDRVGGNQPQHF
v_gene: TRBV6-5; abundance: few; j_gene: TRBJ1-2; d_gene: -; CDR3nt: TGTGCCGCGTCCTCGAGGAGGGCTGCAGATGGCTACACCTTC; CDR3aa: CAASSRRAADGYTF
v_gene: TRBV4-3; abundance: -; j_gene: TRBJ2-3; d_gene: TRBD2; CDR3nt: TGCGCCAGCAGCCAAGAGATTGCTAGCGGGAGATCCACAGATACGCAGTATTTT; CDR3aa: CASSQEIASGRSTDTQYF
v_gene: TRBV18; abundance: -; j_gene: TRBJ1-1; d_gene: TRBD1; CDR3nt: TGTGCCAGCTCACAGACAGGGGGCTTGGAGGACACTGAAGCTTTCTTT; CDR3aa: CASSQTGGLEDTEAFF
v_gene: TRBV11-2; abundance: -; j_gene: TRBJ1-1; d_gene: -; CDR3nt: TGTGCCAGCAGCTTACGATGGGGACTCAACACTGAAGCTTTCTTT; CDR3aa: CASSLRWGLNTEAFF
v_gene: TRBV7-9; abundance: -; j_gene: TRBJ2-1; d_gene: -; CDR3nt: TGTGCCAGCGGTGAGGTTGCCTCCTACAATGAGCAGTTCTTC; CDR3aa: CASGEVASYNEQFF
v_gene: TRBV9; abundance: -; j_gene: TRBJ1-2; d_gene: -; CDR3nt: TGTGCCAGCAGCGTACAGGGTAACTATGGCTACACCTTC; CDR3aa: CASSVQGNYGYTF
v_gene: TRBV27; abundance: -; j_gene: TRBJ1-1; d_gene: -; CDR3nt: TGTGCCAGCAGCCGCGGAGACCCGTATCTGAACACTGAAGCTTTCTTT; CDR3aa: CASSRGDPYLNTEAFF
v_gene: TRBV9; abundance: -; j_gene: TRBJ2-7; d_gene: -; CDR3nt: TGTGCCAGCAGCCCCCGTCGGGGTTCCTACGAGCAGTACTTC; CDR3aa: CASSPRRGSYEQYF
v_gene: TRBV10-1; abundance: -; j_gene: TRBJ1-6; d_gene: -; CDR3nt: TGCGCCAGCAGCCGGGACAACTCACCCCTCCACTTT; CDR3aa: CASSRDNSPLHF
v_gene: TRBV27; abundance: -; j_gene: TRBJ2-1; d_gene: TRBD2; CDR3nt: TGTGCCAGCAGGACTAGCACCGACTCCTACAATGAGCAGTTCTTC; CDR3aa: CASRTSTDSYNEQFF
v_gene: TRBV2; abundance: -; j_gene: TRBJ2-5; d_gene: -; CDR3nt: TGTGCCAGCAGTGAACAGGGGTCGGATATCGAGACCCAGTACTTC; CDR3aa: CASSEQGSDIETQYF
v_gene: TRBV13; abundance: -; j_gene: TRBJ1-2; d_gene: TRBD1; CDR3nt: TGTGCCAGCACCTTACCCCCCGGCACAGGGGATGAAATCAATGGCTACACCTTC; CDR3aa: CASTLPPGTGDEINGYTF
v_gene: TRBV4-2; abundance: -; j_gene: TRBJ1-1; d_gene: -; CDR3nt: TGTGCCAGCAGCCAGTGGGCAGGTAACACTGAAGCTTTCTTT; CDR3aa: CASSQWAGNTEAFF
v_gene: TRBV6-2/TRBV6-3; abundance: -; j_gene: TRBJ2-2; d_gene: -; CDR3nt: TGTGCCAGCAGTTACGCGGGATCGAACACCGGGGAGCTGTTTTTT; CDR3aa: CASSYAGSNTGELFF
v_gene: TRBV29-1; abundance: -; j_gene: TRBJ2-7; d_gene: -; CDR3nt: TGCAGCGTTTACGCGTCTCGATCTCCGTACGAGCAGTACTTC; CDR3aa: CSVYASRSPYEQYF
v_gene: TRBV28; abundance: few; j_gene: TRBJ2-7; d_gene: TRBD1; CDR3nt: TGTGCCAGCAGCAGAGCTGGGGACAGTGTGTACTTC; CDR3aa: CASSRAGDSVYF
v_gene: TRBV19; abundance: -; j_gene: TRBJ1-1; d_gene: -; CDR3nt: TGTGCCAGTAGTATGTGGGACACAAACATGCACACTGAAGCTTTCTTT; CDR3aa: CASSMWDTNMHTEAFF
v_gene: TRBV5-1; abundance: -; j_gene: TRBJ1-4; d_gene: TRBD1; CDR3nt: TGCGCCAGCAGCTTTGGGGGGGACAGGACCAATGAAAAACTGTTTTTT; CDR3aa: CASSFGGDRTNEKLFF
v_gene: TRBV11-1; abundance: -; j_gene: TRBJ2-1; d_gene: -; CDR3nt: TGTGCCAGCAGCTTAGGGACAGCCTACAATGAGCAGTTCTTC; CDR3aa: CASSLGTAYNEQFF
v_gene: TRBV6-6; abundance: -; j_gene: TRBJ2-5; d_gene: TRBD2; CDR3nt: TGTGCCAGCAGTCCGACCCGAGCGGGGGGGCGAGAGACCCAGTACTTC; CDR3aa: CASSPTRAGGRETQYF
v_gene: TRBV10-3; abundance: -; j_gene: TRBJ1-4; d_gene: -; CDR3nt: TGTGCCATCAGTGACCGGCAGGGTATCGAAAAACTGTTTTTT; CDR3aa: CAISDRQGIEKLFF
v_gene: TRBV7-2; abundance: -; j_gene: TRBJ1-2; d_gene: -; CDR3nt: TGTGCCAGCATCCACCCCTTCCAGGCTTTGGTTGGCTACACCTTC; CDR3aa: CASIHPFQALVGYTF
v_gene: TRBV12-2; abundance: -; j_gene: TRBJ1-1; d_gene: -; CDR3nt: TGTGCAAGTCGCTTAGGGGGCATTCCCTCCCCCTCGAACACTGAAGCTTTCTTT; CDR3aa: CASRLGGIPSPSNTEAFF
v_gene: TRBV19; abundance: -; j_gene: TRBJ2-3; d_gene: TRBD1; CDR3nt: TGTGCCAGTAGCCCGGACAGGACTAGCACAGATACGCAGTATTTT; CDR3aa: CASSPDRTSTDTQYF
v_gene: TRBV7-2; abundance: -; j_gene: TRBJ1-3; d_gene: TRBD1; CDR3nt: TGTGCCAGCAGCTCCACCCGGACAGGGCCTGGAAACACCATATATTTT; CDR3aa: CASSSTRTGPGNTIYF
v_gene: TRBV6-5; abundance: -; j_gene: TRBJ1-4; d_gene: -; CDR3nt: TGTGCCAGCAGTTGGGGACGGGAGGAAAAACTGTTTTTT; CDR3aa: CASSWGREEKLFF
v_gene: TRBV2; abundance: -; j_gene: TRBJ2-1; d_gene: -; CDR3nt: TGTGCCAGCAGTGACGAAAGGGGGGGCCGGAATGAGCAGTTCTTC; CDR3aa: CASSDERGGRNEQFF
v_gene: TRBV3-1/TRBV3-2; abundance: -; j_gene: TRBJ2-5; d_gene: TRBD2; CDR3nt: TGTGCCAGCAGCCGAGGACTAGCGGGGGCAGGGGAGACCCAGTACTTC; CDR3aa: CASSRGLAGAGETQYF
v_gene: TRBV10-1; abundance: -; j_gene: TRBJ2-7; d_gene: -; CDR3nt: TGCGCCAGCAGTGAGTCTGCATGGAGGGGGCTTTTCGAGCAGTACTTC; CDR3aa: CASSESAWRGLFEQYF
v_gene: TRBV11-3; abundance: -; j_gene: TRBJ2-3; d_gene: -; CDR3nt: TGTGCCAGCTCGAGAGGGACAGATACGCAGTATTTT; CDR3aa: CASSRGTDTQYF